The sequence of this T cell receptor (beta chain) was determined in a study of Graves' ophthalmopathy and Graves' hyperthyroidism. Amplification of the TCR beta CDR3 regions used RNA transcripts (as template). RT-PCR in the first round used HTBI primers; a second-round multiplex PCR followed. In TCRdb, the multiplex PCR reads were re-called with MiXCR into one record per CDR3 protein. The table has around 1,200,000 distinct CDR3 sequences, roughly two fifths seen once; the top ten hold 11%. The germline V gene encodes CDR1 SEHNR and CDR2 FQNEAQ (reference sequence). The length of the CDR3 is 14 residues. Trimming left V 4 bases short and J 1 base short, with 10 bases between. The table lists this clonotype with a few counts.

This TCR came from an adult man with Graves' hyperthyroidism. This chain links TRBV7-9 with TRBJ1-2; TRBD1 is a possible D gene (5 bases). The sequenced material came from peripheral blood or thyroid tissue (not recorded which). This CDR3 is CASSSSGVNYGYTF. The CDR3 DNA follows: TGTGCCAGCAGCTCCTCGGGGGTTAACTATGGCTACACCTTC. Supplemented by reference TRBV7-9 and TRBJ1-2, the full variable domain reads DTGVSQNPRHKITKRGQNVTFRCDPISEHNRLYWYRQTLGQGPEFLTYFQNEAQLEKSRLLSDRFSAERPKGSFSTLEIQRTEQGDSAMYLCASSSSGVNYGYTFGSGTRLTVV.